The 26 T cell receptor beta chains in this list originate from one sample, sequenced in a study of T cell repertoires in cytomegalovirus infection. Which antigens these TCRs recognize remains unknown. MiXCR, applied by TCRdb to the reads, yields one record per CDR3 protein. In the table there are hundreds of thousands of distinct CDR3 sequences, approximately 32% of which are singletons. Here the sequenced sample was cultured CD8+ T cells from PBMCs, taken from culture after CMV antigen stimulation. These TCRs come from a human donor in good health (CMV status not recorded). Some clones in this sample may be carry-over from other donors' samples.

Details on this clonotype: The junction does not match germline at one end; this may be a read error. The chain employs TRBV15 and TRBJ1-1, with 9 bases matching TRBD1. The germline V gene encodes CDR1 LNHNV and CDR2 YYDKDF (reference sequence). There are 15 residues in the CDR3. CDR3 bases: TGTGCCACCGGCAGCCTTAGGGACAGGGCCACTGAAGCTTTCTTT. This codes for CATGSLRDRATEAFF.

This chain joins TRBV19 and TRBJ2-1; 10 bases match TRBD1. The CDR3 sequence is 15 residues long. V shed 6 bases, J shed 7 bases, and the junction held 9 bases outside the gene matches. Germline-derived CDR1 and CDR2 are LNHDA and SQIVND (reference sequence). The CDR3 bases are TGTGCCAGTAGGGGGGGGACAGGGGTGCGGAATGAGCAGTTCTTC. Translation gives CASRGGTGVRNEQFF.

The CDR3 DNA reads as TGTGCCAGCAGCTTGGCCCGGGAAGTGAACACTGAAGCTTTCTTT. It codes for CASSLAREVNTEAFF. The chain joins TRBV5-4 to TRBJ1-1, with D unresolved. This CDR3 is built from 15 residues. V was clipped by 0 bases and J by 0 bases, with 9 bases between them. Germline-derived CDR1 and CDR2 are SGHNT and YYREEE (reference sequence).

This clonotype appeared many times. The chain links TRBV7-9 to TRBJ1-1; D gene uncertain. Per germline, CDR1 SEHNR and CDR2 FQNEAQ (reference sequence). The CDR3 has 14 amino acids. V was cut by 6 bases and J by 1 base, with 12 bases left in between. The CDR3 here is CASSPGRENTEAFF. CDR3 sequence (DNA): TGTGCCAGCAGTCCCGGACGGGAGAACACTGAAGCTTTCTTT.

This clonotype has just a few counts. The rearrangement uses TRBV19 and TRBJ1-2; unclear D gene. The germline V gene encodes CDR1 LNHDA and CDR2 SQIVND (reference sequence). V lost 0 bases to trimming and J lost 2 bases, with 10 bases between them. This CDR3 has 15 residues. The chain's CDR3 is CASSIDLRANYGYTF. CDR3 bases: TGTGCCAGTAGTATAGACCTAAGGGCGAACTATGGCTACACCTTC.

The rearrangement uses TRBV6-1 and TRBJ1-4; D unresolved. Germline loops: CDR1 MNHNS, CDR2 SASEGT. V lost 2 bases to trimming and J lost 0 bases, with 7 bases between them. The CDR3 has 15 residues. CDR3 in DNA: TGTGCCAGCAGTGAAAATCTAGCAACTAATGAAAAACTGTTTTTT. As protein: CASSENLATNEKLFF.

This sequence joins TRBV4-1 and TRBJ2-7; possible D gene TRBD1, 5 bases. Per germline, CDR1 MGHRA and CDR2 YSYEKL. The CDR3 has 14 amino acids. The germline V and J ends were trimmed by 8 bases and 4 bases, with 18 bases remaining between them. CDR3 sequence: CASSPSGFDYEQYF. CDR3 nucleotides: TGCGCCAGCTCACCTTCAGGGTTTGATTACGAGCAGTACTTC.

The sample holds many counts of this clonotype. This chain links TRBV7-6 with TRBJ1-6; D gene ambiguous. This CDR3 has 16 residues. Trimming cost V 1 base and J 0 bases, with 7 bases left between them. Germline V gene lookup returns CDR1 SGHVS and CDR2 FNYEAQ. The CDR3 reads CASSLERSSYNSPLHF. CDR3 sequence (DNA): TGTGCCAGCAGCTTAGAAAGGAGCTCCTATAATTCACCCCTCCACTTT.

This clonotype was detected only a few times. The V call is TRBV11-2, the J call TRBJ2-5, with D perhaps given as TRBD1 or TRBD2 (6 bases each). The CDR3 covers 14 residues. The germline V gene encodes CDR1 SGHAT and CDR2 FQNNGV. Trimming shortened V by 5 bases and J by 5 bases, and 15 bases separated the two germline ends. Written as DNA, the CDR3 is TGTGCCAGCAGCCCTCCTAGGAGGGGGGAGACCCAGTACTTC. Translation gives CASSPPRRGETQYF.

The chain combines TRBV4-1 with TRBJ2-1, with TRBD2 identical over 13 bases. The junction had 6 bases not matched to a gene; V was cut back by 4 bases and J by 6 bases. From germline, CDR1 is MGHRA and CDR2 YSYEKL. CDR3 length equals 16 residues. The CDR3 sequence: CASSLVLAGGPNEQFF. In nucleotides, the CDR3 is TGCGCCAGCAGCCTCGTACTAGCGGGGGGGCCCAATGAGCAGTTCTTC.

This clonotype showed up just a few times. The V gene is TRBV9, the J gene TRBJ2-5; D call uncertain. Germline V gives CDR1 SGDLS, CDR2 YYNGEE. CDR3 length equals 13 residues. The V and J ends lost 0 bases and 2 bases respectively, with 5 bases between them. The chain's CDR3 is CASSVGRQETQYF. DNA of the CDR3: TGTGCCAGCAGCGTAGGCAGGCAAGAGACCCAGTACTTC. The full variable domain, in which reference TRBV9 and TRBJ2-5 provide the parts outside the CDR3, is DSGVTQTPKHLITATGQRVTLRCSPRSGDLSVYWYQQSLDQGLQFLIQYYNGEERAKGNILERFSAQQFPDLHSELNLSSLELGDSALYFCASSVGRQETQYFGPGTRLLVL.

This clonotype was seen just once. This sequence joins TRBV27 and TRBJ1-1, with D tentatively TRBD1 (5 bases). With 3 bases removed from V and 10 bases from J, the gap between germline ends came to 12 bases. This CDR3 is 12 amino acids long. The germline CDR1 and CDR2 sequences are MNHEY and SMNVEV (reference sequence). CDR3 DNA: TGTGCCAGCAGTTTTCCGGGGGATACAGCTTTCTTT. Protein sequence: CASSFPGDTAFF.

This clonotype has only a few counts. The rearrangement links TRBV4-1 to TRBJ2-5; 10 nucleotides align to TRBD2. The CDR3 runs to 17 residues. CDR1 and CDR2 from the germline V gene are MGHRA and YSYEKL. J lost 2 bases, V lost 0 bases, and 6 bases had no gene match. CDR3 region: CASSQDQTSGAQETQYF. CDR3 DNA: TGCGCCAGCAGCCAAGACCAAACTAGCGGGGCTCAAGAGACCCAGTACTTC.

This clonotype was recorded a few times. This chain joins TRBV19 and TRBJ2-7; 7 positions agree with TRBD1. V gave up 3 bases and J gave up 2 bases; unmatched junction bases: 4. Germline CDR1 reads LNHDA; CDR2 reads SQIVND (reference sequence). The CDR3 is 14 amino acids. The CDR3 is CASSMWQGAYEQYF. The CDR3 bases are TGTGCCAGTAGTATGTGGCAGGGGGCCTACGAGCAGTACTTC.

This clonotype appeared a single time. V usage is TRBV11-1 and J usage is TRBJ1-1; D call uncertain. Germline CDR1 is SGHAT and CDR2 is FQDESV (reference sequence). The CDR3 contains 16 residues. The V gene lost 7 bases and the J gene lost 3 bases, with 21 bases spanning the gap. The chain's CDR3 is CASTWAPLSGDTEAFF. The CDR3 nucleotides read TGTGCCAGCACCTGGGCCCCCCTTTCAGGAGACACTGAAGCTTTCTTT.

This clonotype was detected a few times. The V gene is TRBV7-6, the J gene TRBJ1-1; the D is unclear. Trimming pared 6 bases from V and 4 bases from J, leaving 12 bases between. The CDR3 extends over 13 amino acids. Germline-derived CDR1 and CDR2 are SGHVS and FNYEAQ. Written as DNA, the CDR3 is TGTGCCAGCAGGGGTGCTGAGAGCACTGAAGCTTTCTTT. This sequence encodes CASRGAESTEAFF.

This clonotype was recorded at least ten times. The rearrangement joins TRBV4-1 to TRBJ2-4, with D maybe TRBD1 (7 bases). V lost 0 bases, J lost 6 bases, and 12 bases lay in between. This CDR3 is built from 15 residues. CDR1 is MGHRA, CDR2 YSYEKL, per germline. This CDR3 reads CASSQDGQGGNIQYF. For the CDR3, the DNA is TGCGCCAGCAGCCAAGATGGGCAGGGGGGAAACATTCAGTACTTC.

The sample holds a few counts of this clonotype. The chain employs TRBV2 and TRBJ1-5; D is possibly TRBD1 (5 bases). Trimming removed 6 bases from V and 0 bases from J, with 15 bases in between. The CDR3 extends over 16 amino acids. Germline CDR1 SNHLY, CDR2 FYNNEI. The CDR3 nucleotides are TGTGCCAGCAGCTCCGGGACCGTTTATAGCAATCAGCCCCAGCATTTT. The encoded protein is CASSSGTVYSNQPQHF.

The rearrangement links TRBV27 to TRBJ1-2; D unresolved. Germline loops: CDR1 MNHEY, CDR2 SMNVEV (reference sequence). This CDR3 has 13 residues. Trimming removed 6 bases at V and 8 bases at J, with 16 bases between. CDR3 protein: CASSLLSGEGYTF. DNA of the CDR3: TGTGCCAGCAGCCTCCTCAGCGGCGAGGGCTACACCTTC.

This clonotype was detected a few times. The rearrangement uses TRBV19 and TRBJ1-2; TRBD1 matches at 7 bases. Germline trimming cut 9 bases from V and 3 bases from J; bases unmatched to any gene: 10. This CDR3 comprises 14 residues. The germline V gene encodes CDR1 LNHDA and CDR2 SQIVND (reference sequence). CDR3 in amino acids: CASEELGQYYGYTF. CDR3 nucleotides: TGTGCCAGCGAAGAACTGGGACAGTACTATGGCTACACCTTC.

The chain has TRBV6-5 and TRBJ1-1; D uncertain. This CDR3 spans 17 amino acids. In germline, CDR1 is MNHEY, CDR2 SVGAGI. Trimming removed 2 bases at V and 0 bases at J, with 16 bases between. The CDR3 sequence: CASSYIRVVGLNTEAFF. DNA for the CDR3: TGTGCCAGCAGTTACATCCGTGTTGTAGGGCTGAACACTGAAGCTTTCTTT.

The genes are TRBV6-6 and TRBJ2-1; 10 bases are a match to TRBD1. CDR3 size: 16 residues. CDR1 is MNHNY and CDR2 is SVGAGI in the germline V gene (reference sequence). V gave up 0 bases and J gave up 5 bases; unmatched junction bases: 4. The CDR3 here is CASSYSSGTGDNEQFF. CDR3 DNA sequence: TGTGCCAGCAGTTACTCTTCCGGGACAGGGGACAATGAGCAGTTCTTC.

The CDR3, as DNA: TGTGCCAGCAGCTTGGCAGACACTTTGTTTGATCAGCCCCAGCATTTT. This codes for CASSLADTLFDQPQHF. The chain joins TRBV5-5 to TRBJ1-5; D gene uncertain. The CDR3 sequence is 16 residues long. V was trimmed by 0 bases and J by 5 bases, leaving 15 bases between them. Germline CDR1 reads SGHKS; CDR2 reads YYEKEE (reference sequence).

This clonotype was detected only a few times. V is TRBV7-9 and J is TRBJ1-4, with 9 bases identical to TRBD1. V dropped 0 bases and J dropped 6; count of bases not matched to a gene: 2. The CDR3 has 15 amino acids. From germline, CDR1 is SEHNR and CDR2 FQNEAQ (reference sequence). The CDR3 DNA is TGTGCCAGCAGCTTAGCCGGGACAGGGTATGAAAAACTGTTTTTT. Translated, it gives CASSLAGTGYEKLFF. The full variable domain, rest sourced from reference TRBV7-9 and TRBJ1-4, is DTGVSQNPRHKITKRGQNVTFRCDPISEHNRLYWYRQTLGQGPEFLTYFQNEAQLEKSRLLSDRFSAERPKGSFSTLEIQRTEQGDSAMYLCASSLAGTGYEKLFFGSGTQLSVL.

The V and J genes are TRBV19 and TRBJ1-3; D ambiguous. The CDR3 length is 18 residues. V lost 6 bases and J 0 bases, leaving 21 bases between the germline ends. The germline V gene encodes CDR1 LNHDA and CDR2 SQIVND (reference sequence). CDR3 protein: CASSRWTDHPSSGNTIYF. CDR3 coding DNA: TGTGCCAGTAGCCGATGGACCGACCATCCCTCCTCTGGAAACACCATATATTTT.

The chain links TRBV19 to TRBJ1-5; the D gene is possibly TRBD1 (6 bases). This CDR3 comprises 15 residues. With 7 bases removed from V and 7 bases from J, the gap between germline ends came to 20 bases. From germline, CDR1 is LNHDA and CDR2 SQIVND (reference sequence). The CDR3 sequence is CASIPRGGYLQPQHF. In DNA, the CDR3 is TGTGCCAGTATCCCGAGGGGGGGGTATCTACAGCCCCAGCATTTT.